This is a list of T cell receptor beta chains from one sample in a study of cytomegalovirus exposure and HLA in healthy donors. Sequencing was performed with immunoSEQ multiplex PCR; in TCRdb, only in-frame clones are kept and a portion is missing. There are 95,000 to 150,000 clones in the sample; more than 65% occur only once, and around 1.8% lies in the top ten. The material sequenced was PBMCs. Receptor source: a man between 18 and 35 years old in good health and CMV-seronegative. CDR3s include the opening cysteine and the closing phenylalanine or tryptophan. Each record gives: J gene, D gene, V gene, clone size, CDR3 protein, CDR3 DNA. A D gene is named only where the DNA matches it firmly. Clone size is shown for a subset of rows, as once, few, many or a class of expanded clone.

>TRBJ1-4|NA|TRBV11-2|NA
CASSLGAGRGEKLFF
TGTGCCAGCAGCTTAGGGGCAGGGCGGGGCGAAAAACTGTTTTTT
>TRBJ1-1|TRBD1|TRBV7-2|NA
CASSLGGSGGTFF
TGTGCCAGCAGCCTAGGGGGCTCCGGGGGGACTTTCTTT
>TRBJ2-6|NA|TRBV4-3|NA
CASSQDLSSGANVLTF
TGCGCCAGCAGCCAAGATCTAAGCTCTGGGGCCAACGTCCTGACTTTC
>TRBJ2-6|NA|TRBV19|NA
CASSLKTQVSLGANVLTF
TGTGCCAGTAGTCTAAAGACCCAGGTCTCCCTCGGGGCCAACGTCCTGACTTTC
>TRBJ2-5|TRBD2|TRBV5-4|NA
CASTPAGGQETQYF
TGTGCCAGCACCCCAGCGGGGGGGCAAGAGACCCAGTACTTC
>TRBJ1-2|NA|TRBV15|few
CATLFGQNYGYTF
TGTGCCACCCTTTTCGGACAGAACTATGGCTACACCTTC
>TRBJ1-1|NA|TRBV19|NA
CASIARSTGEAFF
TGTGCCAGTATAGCTCGCAGCACGGGTGAAGCTTTCTTT
>TRBJ2-1|TRBD1|TRBV2|NA
CASRGQGATPNNEQFF
TGTGCCAGCAGGGGACAGGGTGCTACTCCTAACAATGAGCAGTTCTTC
>TRBJ2-2|NA|TRBV6-1|NA
CASSAPHGGANTGELFF
TGTGCCAGCAGTGCCCCCCACGGCGGGGCGAACACCGGGGAGCTGTTTTTT
>TRBJ1-1|NA|TRBV10-3|NA
CAIGTGGTNTEAFF
TGTGCCATCGGTACGGGGGGGACGAACACTGAAGCTTTCTTT
>TRBJ1-1|NA|TRBV9|few
CASSVDQGTEAFF
TGTGCCAGCAGCGTAGATCAGGGAACTGAAGCTTTCTTT
>TRBJ2-7|NA|TRBV5-4|NA
CASSSTGTHYEQYF
TGTGCCAGCAGCTCAACCGGGACTCACTACGAGCAGTACTTC
>TRBJ2-3|NA|TRBV15|NA
CATSRGADTQYF
TGTGCCACCAGCCGGGGTGCAGATACGCAGTATTTT
>TRBJ2-7|TRBD1|TRBV29-1|NA
CSVEEDIGGQGSSYEQYF
TGCAGCGTTGAAGAAGATATCGGCGGACAGGGAAGCTCCTACGAGCAGTACTTC
>TRBJ1-5|TRBD1|TRBV7-6|NA
CASSAQGAGNQPQHF
TGTGCCAGCAGCGCTCAGGGGGCGGGCAATCAGCCCCAGCATTTT
>TRBJ1-2|NA|TRBV29-1|NA
CSFRHGTPYGYTF
TGCAGCTTCAGACACGGGACACCCTATGGCTACACCTTC
>TRBJ1-2|TRBD1|TRBV7-8|once
CASSPTRRTGGSYGYTF
TGTGCCAGCAGCCCCACCCGGAGGACAGGGGGCTCCTATGGCTACACCTTC
>TRBJ1-2|TRBD1|TRBV6-4|NA
CASRKILTGGYGYGYTF
TGTGCCAGCAGGAAGATACTGACAGGGGGTTATGGCTATGGCTACACCTTC
>TRBJ1-2|NA|TRBV6-5|NA
CASRLGLHYGYTF
TGTGCCAGCAGATTGGGGCTCCACTATGGCTACACCTTC
>TRBJ1-1|TRBD1|TRBV9|NA
CASSMTTGAKEAFF
TGTGCCAGCAGCATGACGACAGGGGCGAAAGAAGCTTTCTTT
>TRBJ1-1|NA|TRBV7-9|NA
CASRSYREGTEAFF
TGTGCCAGCAGATCCTACAGGGAGGGCACTGAAGCTTTCTTT
>TRBJ2-3|NA|TRBV12-5|NA
CASGPSMFEGRGRTDTQYF
TGTGCTAGTGGTCCATCCATGTTTGAGGGCCGGGGTCGAACAGATACGCAGTATTTT
>TRBJ2-5|TRBD2|TRBV7-2|NA
CASSFQAGGRETQYF
TGTGCCAGCAGCTTCCAAGCGGGGGGACGAGAGACCCAGTACTTC
>TRBJ1-2|TRBD1|TRBV7-2|NA
CASSLAGQGSYGYTF
TGTGCCAGCAGCTTAGCGGGACAGGGCTCTTATGGCTACACCTTC
>TRBJ2-3|TRBD2|TRBV2|NA
CASSGGGVTDTQYF
TGTGCCAGCAGTGGTGGGGGGGTCACGGATACGCAGTATTTT
>TRBJ2-7|TRBD1|TRBV5-1|NA
CASSLPGQVSSYEQYF
TGCGCCAGCAGCTTGCCGGGACAGGTGAGCTCCTACGAGCAGTACTTC
>TRBJ2-3|NA|TRBV21-1|NA
CASSKWGNRGGTDTQYF
TGTGCCAGCAGCAAATGGGGCAACAGGGGCGGAACAGATACGCAGTATTTT
>TRBJ2-1|TRBD2|TRBV7-2|NA
CASSLEAGALNEQFF
TGTGCCAGCAGCTTAGAAGCGGGGGCCCTCAATGAGCAGTTCTTC
>TRBJ2-7|TRBD2|TRBV11-2|NA
CASNRWGGGAEQYF
TGTGCCAGCAATCGGTGGGGCGGGGGGGCCGAGCAGTACTTC
>TRBJ2-7|NA|TRBV9|NA
CASSDGEGQDSYEQYF
TGTGCCAGCAGCGATGGGGAGGGACAGGACTCCTACGAGCAGTACTTC
>TRBJ2-7|TRBD1|TRBV7-9|NA
CASSLVGTEAYEQYF
TGTGCCAGCAGCTTGGTAGGGACAGAGGCCTACGAGCAGTACTTC